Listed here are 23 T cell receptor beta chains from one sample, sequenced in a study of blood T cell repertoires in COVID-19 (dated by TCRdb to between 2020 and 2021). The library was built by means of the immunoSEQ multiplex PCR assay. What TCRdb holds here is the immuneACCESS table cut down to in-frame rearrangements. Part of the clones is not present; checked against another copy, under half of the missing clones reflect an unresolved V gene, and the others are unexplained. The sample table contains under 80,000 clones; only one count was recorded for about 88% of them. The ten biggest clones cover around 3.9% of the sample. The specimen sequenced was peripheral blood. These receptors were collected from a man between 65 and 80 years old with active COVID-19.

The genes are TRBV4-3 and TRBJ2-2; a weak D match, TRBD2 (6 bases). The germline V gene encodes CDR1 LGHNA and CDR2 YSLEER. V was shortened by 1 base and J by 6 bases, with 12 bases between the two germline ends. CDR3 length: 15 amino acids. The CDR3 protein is CASSQVSGGAGELFF. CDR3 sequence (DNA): TGCGCCAGCAGCCAAGTGTCGGGCGGGGCCGGGGAGCTGTTTTTT.

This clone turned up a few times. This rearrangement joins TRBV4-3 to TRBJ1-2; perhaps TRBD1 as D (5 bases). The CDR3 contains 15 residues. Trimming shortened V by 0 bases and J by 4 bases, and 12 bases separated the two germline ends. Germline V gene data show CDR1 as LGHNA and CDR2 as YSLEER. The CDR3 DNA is TGCGCCAGCAGCCAAGAAGGGAGGGGTAGCTATGGCTACACCTTC. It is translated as CASSQEGRGSYGYTF.

CDR3 protein: CASSPQTSGGDTQYF. CDR3 coding DNA: TGTGCCAGCAGCCCCCAGACTAGCGGGGGAGATACGCAGTATTTT. The rearrangement uses TRBV7-2 and TRBJ2-3, with 12 bases fitting TRBD2. The CDR3 is 15 amino acids. CDR1 is SGHTA, CDR2 FQGNSA, per germline. V lost 5 bases to trimming and J lost 5 bases; unmatched junction nucleotides: 5.

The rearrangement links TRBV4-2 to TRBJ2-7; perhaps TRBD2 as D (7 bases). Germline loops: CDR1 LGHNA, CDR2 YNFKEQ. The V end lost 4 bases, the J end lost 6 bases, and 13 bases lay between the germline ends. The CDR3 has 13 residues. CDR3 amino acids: CASSPYGGREQYF. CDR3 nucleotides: TGTGCCAGCAGCCCCTACGGGGGGCGCGAGCAGTACTTC.

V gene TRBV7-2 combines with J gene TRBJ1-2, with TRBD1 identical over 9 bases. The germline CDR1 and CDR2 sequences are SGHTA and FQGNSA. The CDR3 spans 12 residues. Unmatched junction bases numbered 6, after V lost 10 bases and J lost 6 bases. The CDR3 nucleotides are TGTGCCACGGACTGGGACAGGGATGGCTACACCTTC. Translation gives CATDWDRDGYTF.

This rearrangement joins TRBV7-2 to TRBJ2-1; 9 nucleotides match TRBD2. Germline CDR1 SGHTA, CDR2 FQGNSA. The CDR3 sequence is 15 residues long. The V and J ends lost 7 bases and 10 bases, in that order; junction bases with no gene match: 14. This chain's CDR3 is CASTQTRASGMEQFF. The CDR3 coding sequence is TGTGCCAGCACCCAAACCCGGGCTAGCGGGATGGAGCAGTTCTTC.

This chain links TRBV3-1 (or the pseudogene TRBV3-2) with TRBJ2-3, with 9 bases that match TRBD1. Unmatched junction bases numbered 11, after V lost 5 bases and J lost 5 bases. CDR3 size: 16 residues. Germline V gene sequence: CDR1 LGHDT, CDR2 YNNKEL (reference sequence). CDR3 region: CASSAGQGRWGDTQYF. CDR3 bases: TGTGCCAGCAGCGCCGGACAGGGGCGTTGGGGAGATACGCAGTATTTT.

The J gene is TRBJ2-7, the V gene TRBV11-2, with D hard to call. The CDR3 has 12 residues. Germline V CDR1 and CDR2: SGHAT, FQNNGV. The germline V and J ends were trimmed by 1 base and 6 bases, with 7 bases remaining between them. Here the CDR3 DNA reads TGTGCCAGCAGCTTAGTGGAGTCCGAGCAGTACTTC. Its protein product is CASSLVESEQYF. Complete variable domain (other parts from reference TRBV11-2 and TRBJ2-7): EAGVAQSPRYKIIEKRQSVAFWCNPISGHATLYWYQQILGQGPKLLIQFQNNGVVDDSQLPKDRFSAERLKGVDSTLKIQPAKLEDSAVYLCASSLVESEQYFGPGTRLTVT.

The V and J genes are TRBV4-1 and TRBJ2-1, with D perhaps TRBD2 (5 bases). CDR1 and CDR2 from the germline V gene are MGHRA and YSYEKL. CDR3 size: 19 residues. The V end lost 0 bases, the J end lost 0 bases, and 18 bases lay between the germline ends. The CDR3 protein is CASSQEFAAGQSSYNEQFF. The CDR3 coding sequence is TGCGCCAGCAGCCAAGAATTTGCGGCGGGCCAGAGCTCCTACAATGAGCAGTTCTTC.

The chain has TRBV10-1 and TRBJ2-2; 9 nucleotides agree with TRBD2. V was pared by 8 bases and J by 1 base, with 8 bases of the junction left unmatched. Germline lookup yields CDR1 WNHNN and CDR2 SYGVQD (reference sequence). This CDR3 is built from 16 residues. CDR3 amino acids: CASGQTSGLNTGELFF. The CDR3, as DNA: TGCGCCAGCGGCCAGACTAGCGGTTTGAACACCGGGGAGCTGTTTTTT.

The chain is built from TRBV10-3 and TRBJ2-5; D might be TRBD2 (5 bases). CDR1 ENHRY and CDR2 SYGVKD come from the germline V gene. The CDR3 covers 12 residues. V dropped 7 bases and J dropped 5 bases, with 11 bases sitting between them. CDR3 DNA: TGTGCCATCATGGACTTGGGGGAGACCCAGTACTTC. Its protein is CAIMDLGETQYF.

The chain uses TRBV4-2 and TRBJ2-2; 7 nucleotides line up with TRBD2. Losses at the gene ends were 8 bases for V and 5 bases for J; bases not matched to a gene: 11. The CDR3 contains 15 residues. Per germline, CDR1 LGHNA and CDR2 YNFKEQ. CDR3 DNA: TGTGCCAGCGCCCCGGGGGGATTGAGGACCGGGGAGCTGTTTTTT. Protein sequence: CASAPGGLRTGELFF.

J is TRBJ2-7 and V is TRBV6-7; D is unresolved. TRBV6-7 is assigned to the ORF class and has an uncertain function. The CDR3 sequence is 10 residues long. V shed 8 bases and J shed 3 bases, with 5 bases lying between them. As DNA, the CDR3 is TGTGCCAGCCTCTACTACGAGCAGTACTTC. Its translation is CASLYYEQYF.

CDR3 sequence (DNA): TGTGCCAGCAGCCAAGATTTGGCAGCGGATACGCAGTATTTT. This sequence encodes CASSQDLAADTQYF. The chain recombines TRBV3-1 (or the pseudogene TRBV3-2) with TRBJ2-3; D gene ambiguous. This CDR3 region has 14 residues. Germline lookup yields CDR1 LGHDT and CDR2 YNNKEL (reference sequence). V was shortened by 0 bases and J by 6 bases, with 10 bases between the two germline ends.

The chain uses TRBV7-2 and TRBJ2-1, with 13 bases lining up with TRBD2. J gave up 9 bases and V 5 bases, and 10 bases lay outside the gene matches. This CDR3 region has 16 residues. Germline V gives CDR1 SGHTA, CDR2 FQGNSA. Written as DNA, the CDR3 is TGTGCCAGCAGCCCATGGACTAGCGGGAGTCAGGGTGAGCAGTTCTTC. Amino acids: CASSPWTSGSQGEQFF.

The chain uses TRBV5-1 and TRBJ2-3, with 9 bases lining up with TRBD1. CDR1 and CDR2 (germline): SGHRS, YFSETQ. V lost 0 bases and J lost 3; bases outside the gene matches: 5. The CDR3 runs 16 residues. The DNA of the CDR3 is TGCGCCAGCAGCTTGGGGGACAGGGAGAAGACAGATACGCAGTATTTT. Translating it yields CASSLGDREKTDTQYF.

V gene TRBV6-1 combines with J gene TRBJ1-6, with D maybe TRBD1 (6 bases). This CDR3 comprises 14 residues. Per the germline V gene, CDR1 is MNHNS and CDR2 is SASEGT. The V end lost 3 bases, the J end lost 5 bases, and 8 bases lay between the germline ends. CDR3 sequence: CASSEDSNNSPLHF. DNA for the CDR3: TGTGCCAGCAGTGAGGACAGCAATAATTCACCCCTCCACTTT.

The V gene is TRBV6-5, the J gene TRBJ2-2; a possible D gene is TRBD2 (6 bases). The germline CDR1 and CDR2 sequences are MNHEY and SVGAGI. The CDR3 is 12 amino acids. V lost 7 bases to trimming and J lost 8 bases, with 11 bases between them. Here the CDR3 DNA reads TGTGCCAGCACCCCCGCGGGGGGGGAGCTGTTTTTT. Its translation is CASTPAGGELFF.

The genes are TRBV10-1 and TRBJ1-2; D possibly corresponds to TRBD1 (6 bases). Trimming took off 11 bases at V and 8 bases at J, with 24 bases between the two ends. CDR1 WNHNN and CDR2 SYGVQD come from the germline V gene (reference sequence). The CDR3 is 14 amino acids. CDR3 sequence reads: CAPLPPGQSCGYTF. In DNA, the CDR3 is TGCGCCCCCCTCCCACCGGGACAAAGCTGCGGCTACACCTTC.

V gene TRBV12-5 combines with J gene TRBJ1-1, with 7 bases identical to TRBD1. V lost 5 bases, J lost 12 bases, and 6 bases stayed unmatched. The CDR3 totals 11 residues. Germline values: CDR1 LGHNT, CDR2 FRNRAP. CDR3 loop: CASGRKGASFF. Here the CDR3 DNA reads TGTGCTAGTGGTCGGAAGGGGGCCTCTTTCTTT.

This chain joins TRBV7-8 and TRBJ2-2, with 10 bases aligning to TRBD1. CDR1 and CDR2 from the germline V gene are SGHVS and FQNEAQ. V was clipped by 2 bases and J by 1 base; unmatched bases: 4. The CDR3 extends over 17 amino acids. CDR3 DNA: TGTGCCAGCAGCTTACTCCGGGACAGGGGGAACACCGGGGAGCTGTTTTTT. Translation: CASSLLRDRGNTGELFF.

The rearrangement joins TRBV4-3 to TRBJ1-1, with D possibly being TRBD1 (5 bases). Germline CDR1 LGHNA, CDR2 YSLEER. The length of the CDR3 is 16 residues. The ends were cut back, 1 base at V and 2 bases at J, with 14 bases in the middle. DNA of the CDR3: TGCGCCAGCAGCCAAGGCCCGCGGGGCAGCAACACTGAAGCTTTCTTT. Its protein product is CASSQGPRGSNTEAFF.

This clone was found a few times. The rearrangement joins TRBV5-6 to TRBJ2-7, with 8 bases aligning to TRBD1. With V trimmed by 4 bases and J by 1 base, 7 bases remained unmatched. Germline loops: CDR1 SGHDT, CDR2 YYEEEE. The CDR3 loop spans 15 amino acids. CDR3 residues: CASSRGRTGSYEQYF. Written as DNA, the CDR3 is TGTGCCAGCAGCCGGGGGCGGACAGGGTCCTACGAGCAGTACTTC.